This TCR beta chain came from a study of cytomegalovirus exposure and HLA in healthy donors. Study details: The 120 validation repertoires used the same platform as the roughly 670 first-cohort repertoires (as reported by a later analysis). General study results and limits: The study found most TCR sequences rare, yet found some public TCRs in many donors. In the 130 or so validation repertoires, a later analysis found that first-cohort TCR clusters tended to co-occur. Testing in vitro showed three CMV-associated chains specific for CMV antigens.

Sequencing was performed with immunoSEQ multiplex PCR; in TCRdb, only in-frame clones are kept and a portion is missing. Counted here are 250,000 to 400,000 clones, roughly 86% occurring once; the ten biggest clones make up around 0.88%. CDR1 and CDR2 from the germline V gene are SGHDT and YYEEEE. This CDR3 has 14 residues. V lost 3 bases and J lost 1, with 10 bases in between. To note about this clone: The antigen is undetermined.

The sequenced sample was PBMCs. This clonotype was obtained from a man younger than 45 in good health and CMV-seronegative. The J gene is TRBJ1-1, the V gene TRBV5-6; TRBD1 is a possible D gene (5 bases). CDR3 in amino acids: CASSWGRRNTEAFF. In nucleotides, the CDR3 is TGTGCCAGCAGCTGGGGCCGGAGGAACACTGAAGCTTTCTTT.